The next 13 T cell receptor beta chains were all read from a single sample in a study of T cell repertoires in cytomegalovirus infection. One entry per CDR3 protein results from TCRdb running MiXCR on the reads. The table includes about 230,000 distinct CDR3 sequences, around 6.6% detected once. Sequenced: PBMCs. These receptors originate from a human donor in good health (CMV status not recorded). Some clones in this sample may be carry-over from other donors' samples.

This clonotype was found many times. This rearrangement joins TRBV10-3 to TRBJ2-2; the D gene is possibly TRBD2 (5 bases). The V end was cut by 2 bases, the J end by 7 bases, with 8 bases between. The CDR3 sequence is 13 residues long. Germline V gives CDR1 ENHRY, CDR2 SYGVKD. This chain's CDR3 is CAISERGIGELFF. The CDR3 bases are TGTGCCATCAGTGAGCGAGGGATCGGGGAGCTGTTTTTT.

Ten or more counts support this clonotype. V gene TRBV6-1 combines with J gene TRBJ1-6; 8 bases line up with TRBD1. Germline assignment: CDR1 MNHNS and CDR2 SASEGT. The CDR3 loop spans 14 amino acids. With 3 bases clipped from V and 9 bases from J, the junction kept 4 bases outside the gene matches. This CDR3 reads CASSETGVISPLHF. The CDR3 nucleotides are TGTGCCAGCAGTGAGACAGGGGTAATTTCACCCCTCCACTTT.

A note on this clonotype: This may come from a read error, since a much larger clone is one base off. The V call is TRBV20-1, the J call TRBJ1-1; TRBD1 aligns across 11 bases. This CDR3 has 17 residues. The germline gives CDR1 DFQATT, CDR2 SNEGSKA (reference sequence). V trimming: 6 bases; J trimming: 4 bases; junction bases outside the gene matches: 16. CDR3 in amino acids: CSARNSRTGGRSTEAFF. In DNA form, the CDR3 reads TGCAGTGCGAGAAATTCCCGGACAGGGGGCAGGAGCACTGAAGCTTTCTTT.

This clonotype was counted many times. The CDR3 DNA reads TGTGCCAGCAGATCTAGCGGGGGAGGGGAGACCCAGTACTTC. As protein: CASRSSGGGETQYF. The chain couples TRBV28 to TRBJ2-5; 10 bases match TRBD2. The germline gives CDR1 MDHEN, CDR2 SYDVKM. With V trimmed by 6 bases and J by 5 bases, 6 bases remained unmatched. CDR3 length: 14 residues.

This clonotype has a count of ten or more. The DNA for the CDR3 is TGTGCCAGCAGCTTAGAACCGGGGGGAGAGGAAGAGACCCAGTACTTC. This gives the protein CASSLEPGGEEETQYF. The chain is built from TRBV7-9 and TRBJ2-5; 7 bases align to TRBD2. The CDR3 contains 16 residues. The junction had 8 bases not matched to a gene; V was cut back by 1 base and J by 3 bases. The germline gives CDR1 SEHNR, CDR2 FQNEAQ (reference sequence).

This clonotype has ten or more counts. CDR3 residues: CSASRTQGSYEQYF. In DNA form, the CDR3 reads TGCAGTGCTTCCCGGACACAGGGCTCCTACGAGCAGTACTTC. This chain links TRBV20-1 with TRBJ2-7; D is possibly TRBD1 (6 bases). The germline V gene has CDR1 DFQATT and CDR2 SNEGSKA (reference sequence). This CDR3 has 14 amino acids. V shed 5 bases and J shed 0 bases, with 14 bases lying between them.

This chain connects TRBV20-1 to TRBJ1-5; D is possibly TRBD1 (5 bases). Germline CDR1 reads DFQATT; CDR2 reads SNEGSKA (reference sequence). Trimming stripped 3 bases from V and 5 bases from J, with 14 bases between. The CDR3 consists of 14 residues. The CDR3 protein is CSARGGGGDQPQHF. Written as DNA, the CDR3 is TGCAGTGCTAGGGGAGGTGGAGGGGATCAGCCCCAGCATTTT.

The chain employs TRBV20-1 and TRBJ1-1; 8 bases agree with TRBD1. The germline CDR1 and CDR2 sequences are DFQATT and SNEGSKA (reference sequence). This CDR3 has 15 amino acids. After removal of 4 bases from V and 1 base from J, the junction contained 8 bases not matched to a gene. The CDR3 loop is CSANQGAAWNTEAFF. For the CDR3, the DNA is TGCAGTGCTAATCAGGGGGCTGCGTGGAACACTGAAGCTTTCTTT.

This clonotype came up many times. This chain connects TRBV5-4 to TRBJ2-1; 7 bases line up with TRBD1. This CDR3 is 14 amino acids long. J lost 5 bases, V lost 3 bases, and 5 bases had no gene match. Looked up from germline, CDR1 is SGHNT and CDR2 is YYREEE (reference sequence). This chain's CDR3 is CASSSGQVNNEQFF. In nucleotides, the CDR3 is TGTGCCAGCAGCTCCGGACAGGTGAACAATGAGCAGTTCTTC.

The table lists this clonotype with a few counts. The chain couples TRBV6-5 to TRBJ2-2; D remains unclear. This CDR3 is built from 17 residues. Trimming took off 4 bases at V and 4 bases at J, with 19 bases between the two ends. Germline lookup yields CDR1 MNHEY and CDR2 SVGAGI. The CDR3 bases are TGTGCCAGCAGTTTTTCCGTATTCCCCTCCAGCACCGGGGAGCTGTTTTTT. Encoded protein: CASSFSVFPSSTGELFF.

This clonotype showed up many times. This chain uses TRBV28 with TRBJ2-7; 10 positions agree with TRBD2. V lost 3 bases and J lost 0; bases outside the gene matches: 8. The CDR3 length is 17 residues. Germline CDR1 MDHEN, CDR2 SYDVKM. The CDR3: CASSFFTSGASSYEQYF. The CDR3 nucleotides are TGTGCCAGCAGTTTTTTTACTAGCGGGGCGAGCTCCTACGAGCAGTACTTC.

This clonotype was counted many times. The chain links TRBV20-1 to TRBJ1-2; no reliable D call. The CDR3 runs 11 residues. Per germline, CDR1 DFQATT and CDR2 SNEGSKA (reference sequence). Trimming left V 3 bases short and J 8 bases short, with 10 bases between. The CDR3 region has the DNA TGCAGTGCTAGGGAGAACGTAGGCTACACCTTC. As protein: CSARENVGYTF.

Many counts were recorded for this clonotype. V and J are TRBV6-2 or TRBV6-3 and TRBJ2-2; 7 nucleotides align to TRBD1. The germline V gene has CDR1 MNHEY and CDR2 SVGEGT. V dropped 2 bases and J dropped 6; count of bases not matched to a gene: 6. The CDR3 is 15 residues long. This chain's CDR3 is CASSYPSGQPGELFF. As DNA, the CDR3 is TGTGCCAGCAGTTACCCATCGGGACAGCCCGGGGAGCTGTTTTTT.